This TCR beta chain was sequenced during a study of cytomegalovirus exposure and HLA in healthy donors. Findings of the study overall: Analyses of presence and absence presupposed an approximately uniform sequencing depth across donors. Researchers counted around 180 TCR beta chains as cytomegalovirus-associated. HLA-A and HLA-B allele assignments for most subjects were reportedly predicted accurately using TCR beta sequences.

Looked up from germline, CDR1 is SGHDT and CDR2 is YYEEEE. V was trimmed by 1 base and J by 4 bases, leaving 8 bases between them. The CDR3 loop spans 13 amino acids. The PCR was carried out with 60 Vbeta primers and 13 Jbeta primers. The data were produced by immunoSEQ multiplex PCR, yet TCRdb's version contains in-frame clones alone and is incomplete. This sample has some 40,000 clones, with over 40% found just once. The sample holds a few counts of this clone. Its antigen is still unknown. Sequences were obtained from PBMCs. The receptor was derived from a woman aged 40 to 50 in good health and CMV-seropositive. The rearrangement uses TRBV5-6 and TRBJ2-5; the D gene is possibly TRBD2 (6 bases). CDR3 region: CASSLPSAETQYF. In nucleotides, the CDR3 is TGTGCCAGCAGCTTGCCTAGCGCAGAGACCCAGTACTTC.